This T cell receptor beta chain was recovered during a study of blood T cell repertoires in COVID-19. For the study at large: Specimens from acute and convalescent COVID-19 originated in the United States, Italy and Spain. T cells, B-cell-depleted T cells, or PBMCs provided the cDNA or gDNA that served as material.

In the original workflow: From reference gene primer amplification, estimates of nucleated cell counts were derived. Clones were sequenced by immunoSEQ multiplex PCR, and TCRdb holds only the in-frame ones, with some missing. The V and J calls and clone size were taken over from that table, and D and trimming were inferred from the DNA. Among around 46,000 clones listed, around 85% were seen once. V was pared by 6 bases and J by 9 bases, with 15 bases between. The V gene's germline CDR1 is MNHEY and CDR2 SVGAGI. This CDR3 contains 13 residues. The J gene is TRBJ2-1, the V gene TRBV6-5, with TRBD2 as a possible D gene (7 bases). Sequencing used peripheral blood. The source of this sequence is a human donor in a cohort sampled during active COVID-19. The CDR3 region has the DNA TGTGCCAGCAGAGATAGGGGGAGGGGTGAGCAGTTCTTC. It is translated as CASRDRGRGEQFF.